This T cell receptor beta chain was sequenced for a study of T cell responses to AZD1222 COVID-19 vaccine. Findings of the study overall: AZD1222 recipients seropositive at baseline numbered only five to seven.

This CDR3 spans 16 amino acids. The junction had 11 bases not matched to a gene; V was cut back by 1 base and J by 9 bases. CDR1 and CDR2 from the germline V gene are LGHNA and YSLEER. With regard to this clone: Its antigen is not identified.

The repertoire was sequenced with immunoSEQ multiplex PCR; TCRdb's copy has only in-frame clones and lacks some. The sample lists about 100,000 clones, roughly nine tenths seen once, with under 2% in the top ten. Sequences were derived from peripheral blood, sampled on day 0 of AZD1222 vaccination. The V call is TRBV4-3, the J call TRBJ2-1; 8 bases fit TRBD2. The sequence was collected from an adult in good health. The CDR3 here is CASSQVASGRGIEQFF. The CDR3 DNA reads TGCGCCAGCAGCCAAGTTGCCAGCGGGAGAGGGATTGAGCAGTTCTTC.